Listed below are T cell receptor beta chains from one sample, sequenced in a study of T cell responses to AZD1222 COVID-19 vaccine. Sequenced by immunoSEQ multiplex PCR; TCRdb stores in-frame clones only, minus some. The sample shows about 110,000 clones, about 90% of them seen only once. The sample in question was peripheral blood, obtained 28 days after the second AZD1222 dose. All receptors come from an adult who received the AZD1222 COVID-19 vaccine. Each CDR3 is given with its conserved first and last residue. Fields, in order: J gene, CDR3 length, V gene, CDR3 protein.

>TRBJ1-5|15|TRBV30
CAWSMDSYSNQPQHF
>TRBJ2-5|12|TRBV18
CASSRSQETQYF
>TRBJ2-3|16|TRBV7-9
CASSPRTGTSTDTQYF
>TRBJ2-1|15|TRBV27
CASSFRTSGDGEQFF
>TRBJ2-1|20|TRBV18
CASSPRLPRVTSGAEDEQFF
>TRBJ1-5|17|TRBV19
CASSAPWGRRGIQPQHF
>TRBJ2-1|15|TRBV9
CASSAGGLAGGPQFF
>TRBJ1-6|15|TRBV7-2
CASSSRQGSSSPLHF
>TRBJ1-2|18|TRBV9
CASSADRVMGGGSYGYTF
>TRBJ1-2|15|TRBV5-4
CASSLEQGAGYGYTF
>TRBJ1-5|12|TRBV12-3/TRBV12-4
CASTYGNQPQHF
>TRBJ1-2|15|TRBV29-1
CSVEGLSARRYGYTF
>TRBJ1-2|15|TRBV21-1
CASSKFGRSPYGYTF
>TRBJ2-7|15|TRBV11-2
CASSLVGQGGAEQYF
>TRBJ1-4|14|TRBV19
CASSIQGANEKLFF
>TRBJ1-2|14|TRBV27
CASSLTGGNGGYTF
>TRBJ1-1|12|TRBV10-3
CAGGQGSTEAFF
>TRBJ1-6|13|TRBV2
CASIQEFISPLHF
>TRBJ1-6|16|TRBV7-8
CASSRDGYSYNSPLHF
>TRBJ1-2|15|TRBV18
CASSPNPSVGYGYTF
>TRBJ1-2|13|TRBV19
CASSLYGYYGYTF
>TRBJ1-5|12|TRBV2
CASRGDNQPQHF
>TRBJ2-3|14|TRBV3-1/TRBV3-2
CASSQAGARDTQYF
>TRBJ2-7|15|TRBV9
CASSPRTGGSYEQYF
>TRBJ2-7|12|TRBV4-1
CASSPDGAKQYF
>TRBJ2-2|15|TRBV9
CASSGRASPTGELFF
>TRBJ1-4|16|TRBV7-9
CASSLRTDTTNEKLFF
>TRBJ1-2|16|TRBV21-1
CASSKGAKGAGYGYTF
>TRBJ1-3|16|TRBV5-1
CASSRVGQVSGNTIYF
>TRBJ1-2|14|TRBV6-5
CASILQISNYGYTF
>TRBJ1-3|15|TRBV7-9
CASSLVAGAGNTIYF
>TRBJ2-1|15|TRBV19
CASSDGGGSYNEQFF
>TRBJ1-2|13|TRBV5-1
CASSSSENYGYTF
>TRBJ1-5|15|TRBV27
CASSPIGQGGQPQHF
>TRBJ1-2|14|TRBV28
CASSSARTGDGYTF
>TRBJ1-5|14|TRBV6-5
CASSTQGSNQPQHF
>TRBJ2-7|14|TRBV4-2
CASSQTGTAYEQYF
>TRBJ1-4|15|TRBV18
CASSRDRATNEKLFF
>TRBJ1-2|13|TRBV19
CASTIQGRHGYTF
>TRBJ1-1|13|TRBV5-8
CASFRQGGTEAFF
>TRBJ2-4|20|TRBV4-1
CASSQAGTSGTAGTKNIQYF
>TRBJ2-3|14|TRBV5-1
CASSLLGSTDTQYF
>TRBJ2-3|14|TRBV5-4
CASSFEGSTDTQYF
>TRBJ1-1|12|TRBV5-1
CASSSGNTEAFF
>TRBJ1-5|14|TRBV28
CASSFPRTGQPQHF
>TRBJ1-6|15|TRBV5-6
CASSLGDRYNSPLHF
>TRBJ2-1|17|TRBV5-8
CASSLLVTTSSYNEQFF
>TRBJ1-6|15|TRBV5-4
CASSSSTYRDSPLHF
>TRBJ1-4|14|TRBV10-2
CASSSGIRNEKLFF
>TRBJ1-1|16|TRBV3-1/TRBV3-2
CASSSRREATNTEAFF
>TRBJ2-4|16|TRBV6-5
CASSYGPLAAKNIQYF
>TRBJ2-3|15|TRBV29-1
CSAVQIAGFGDTQYF
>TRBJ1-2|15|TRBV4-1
CASSQGGGRGYGYTF